The rows below give T cell receptor beta chains drawn from one sample of a study of regulatory T cells in long-lasting Graves disease. TCRdb recomputed calls from the multiplex PCR reads with MiXCR, one row per CDR3 protein. Of around 460,000 distinct CDR3 sequences detected, roughly 15% appear once; the ten largest clones hold about 15%. The sample was also linked to a second study, of T cells in Graves' hyperthyroidism and ophthalmopathy.

The sample was peripheral blood mononuclear cells (PBMCs), taken at new diagnosis, from a patient treated with antithyroid drugs. Receptor source: a woman between 50 and 59 years old with Graves disease. The CDR3 runs from the conserved cysteine through the conserved F or W. The order of the fields is clone size, J gene, D gene, V gene, CDR3 protein, CDR3 DNA. The D gene is left open where the match is weak. Size is omitted from some rows. Given values are once, few, many or a class for expanded clones.

>many|TRBJ1-3|NA|TRBV12-3/TRBV12-4
CASSPTLQSGITIYF
TGTGCCAGCAGTCCCACCTTGCAGTCCGGGATCACCATATATTTT
>many|TRBJ2-7|TRBD2|TRBV7-6
CASSSEGLAGPYEQYF
TGTGCCAGCAGCTCGGAGGGACTAGCGGGACCTTACGAGCAGTACTTC
>many|TRBJ1-1|TRBD1|TRBV5-1
CASSRDSGDTEAFF
TGCGCCAGCAGCCGGGACAGTGGGGACACTGAAGCTTTCTTT
>few|TRBJ2-7|NA|TRBV2
CASRGTPSYEQYF
TGTGCCAGCAGGGGGACTCCCTCCTACGAGCAGTACTTC
>NA|TRBJ2-3|TRBD2|TRBV2
CASSPTSAGGADTQYF
TGTGCCAGCAGTCCGACTAGCGCAGGCGGGGCAGATACGCAGTATTTT
>NA|TRBJ2-4|TRBD2|TRBV6-5
CASSYSSGSDIQYF
TGTGCCAGCAGTTACTCAAGCGGGAGTGACATTCAGTACTTC
>many|TRBJ2-2|NA|TRBV11-2
CASSFVGFTGELFF
TGTGCCAGCAGCTTTGTGGGATTCACCGGGGAGCTGTTTTTT
>NA|TRBJ1-6|NA|TRBV2
CASSDLWPNSPLHF
TGTGCCAGCAGTGACCTCTGGCCAAATTCACCCCTCCACTTT
>NA|TRBJ1-6|NA|TRBV7-7
CASSLDPFSPLHF
TGTGCCAGCAGCTTAGACCCTTTTTCACCCCTCCACTTT
>many|TRBJ1-1|NA|TRBV30
CAWTNRDPSTEAFF
TGTGCCTGGACAAACAGGGACCCGAGCACTGAAGCTTTCTTT
>many|TRBJ2-7|NA|TRBV27
CASSLQGGEQYF
TGTGCCAGCAGTTTACAAGGGGGCGAGCAGTACTTC
>NA|TRBJ1-2|TRBD1|TRBV6-2/TRBV6-3
CASSGGTVAYGYTF
TGTGCCAGCAGTGGAGGGACAGTTGCTTATGGCTACACCTTC
>few|TRBJ2-3|NA|TRBV19
CASSIPRTADTQYF
TGTGCCAGTAGTATACCACGGACGGCAGATACGCAGTATTTT
>many|TRBJ1-6|NA|TRBV7-3
CASSATGPSPLHF
TGTGCCAGCAGCGCAACAGGACCATCACCCCTCCACTTT
>many|TRBJ2-1|NA|TRBV29-1
CSVEEGTARAYNEQFF
TGCAGCGTTGAAGAGGGGACCGCGCGGGCCTACAATGAGCAGTTCTTC
>few|TRBJ1-5|TRBD1|TRBV2
CASREPGGGGNQPQHF
TGTGCCAGCAGAGAGCCAGGGGGAGGTGGCAATCAGCCCCAGCATTTT
>many|TRBJ2-7|NA|TRBV28
CASSLLGRGGSYEQYF
TGTGCCAGCAGTTTATTAGGCAGGGGTGGGTCCTACGAGCAGTACTTC
>NA|TRBJ1-4|TRBD1|TRBV7-2
CASSHPGGGEKLFF
TGTGCCAGCAGCCACCCAGGGGGCGGTGAAAAACTGTTTTTT
>NA|TRBJ2-5|NA|TRBV5-6
CASSSSFGWTQYF
TGTGCCAGCAGCTCGAGCTTCGGGTGGACCCAGTACTTC
>NA|TRBJ2-2|TRBD1|TRBV28
CASTTLGQGTTGELFF
TGTGCCAGCACCACTCTGGGACAGGGGACCACCGGGGAGCTGTTTTTT
>many|TRBJ2-1|TRBD2|TRBV12-5
CASGLVLGGAGEGEQFF
TGTGCTAGTGGTTTGGTACTCGGTGGTGCGGGAGAGGGTGAGCAGTTCTTC
>many|TRBJ1-5|TRBD1|TRBV5-6
CASSRKQGARINQPQHF
TGTGCCAGCAGCCGAAAGCAGGGGGCGCGGATCAATCAGCCCCAGCATTTT
>few|TRBJ1-2|TRBD1|TRBV28
CASSFRDRQGDYGYTF
TGTGCCAGCAGTTTCCGGGACAGGCAGGGTGACTATGGCTACACCTTC
>NA|TRBJ2-3|TRBD2|TRBV19
CASRLAVSTDTQYF
TGTGCCAGTAGACTAGCGGTCTCAACAGATACGCAGTATTTT
>many|TRBJ1-5|NA|TRBV28
CASSLFEGLDGGNQPQHF
TGTGCCAGCAGTTTATTTGAGGGTCTTGACGGAGGCAATCAGCCCCAGCATTTT
>NA|TRBJ2-3|NA|TRBV7-9
CASSFRRDGVGTDTQYF
TGTGCCAGCAGCTTTCGGCGGGATGGGGTTGGCACAGATACGCAGTATTTT
>few|TRBJ2-1|TRBD2|TRBV6-2/TRBV6-3
CASSYRGGLAGVEFYNEQFF
TGTGCCAGCAGTTACCGGGGGGGACTAGCGGGAGTGGAATTCTACAATGAGCAGTTCTTC
>few|TRBJ2-5|NA|TRBV5-1
CASSSTGAIQETQYF
TGCGCCAGCAGCAGTACGGGGGCAATCCAAGAGACCCAGTACTTC
>few|TRBJ2-2|NA|TRBV9
CASSVAHLPTGELFF
TGTGCCAGCAGCGTAGCTCACTTACCCACCGGGGAGCTGTTTTTT
>NA|TRBJ1-5|NA|TRBV19
CASSIVGDQPQHF
TGTGCCAGTAGTATAGTAGGGGACCAGCCCCAGCATTTT
>NA|TRBJ2-1|TRBD1|TRBV19
CASSLDRDDEQFF
TGTGCCAGTAGTCTGGACAGGGATGATGAGCAGTTCTTC
>many|TRBJ2-1|NA|TRBV11-1
CASSLLAGFGNEQFF
TGTGCCAGCAGCTTACTGGCGGGTTTTGGCAATGAGCAGTTCTTC
>NA|TRBJ2-7|TRBD2|TRBV6-1
CASSDFLAGGEQYF
TGTGCCAGCAGTGATTTCCTGGCGGGAGGCGAGCAGTACTTC
>many|TRBJ2-3|NA|TRBV12-3/TRBV12-4
CASRRLQSTDTQYF
TGTGCCAGCAGGAGGCTCCAGAGCACAGATACGCAGTATTTC
>few|TRBJ2-5|NA|TRBV27
CASSLSAEVGRTQYF
TGTGCCAGCAGTTTATCGGCGGAAGTAGGAAGGACCCAGTACTTC
>NA|TRBJ2-1|TRBD2|TRBV7-9
CASSLSGGASYNEQFF
TGTGCCAGCAGCTTATCCGGGGGGGCTTCCTACAATGAGCAGTTCTTC
>many|TRBJ2-7|NA|TRBV5-1
CASSLKSDSHSYEQYF
TGCGCCAGCAGCTTGAAATCGGACAGCCACTCCTACGAGCAGTACTTC
>NA|TRBJ2-7|TRBD2|TRBV10-3
CAISESGTSGRAPRYEQYF
TGTGCCATCAGTGAATCTGGGACTAGCGGGAGGGCCCCCCGCTACGAGCAGTACTTC
>many|TRBJ2-7|TRBD1|TRBV20-1
CSASTFKRTGNYEQYF
TGCAGTGCTTCTACATTTAAAAGGACAGGGAACTACGAGCAGTACTTC
>NA|TRBJ2-5|NA|TRBV9
CASSVDPREETQYF
TGTGCCAGCAGCGTAGACCCCAGAGAAGAGACCCAGTACTTC
>NA|TRBJ2-1|NA|TRBV20-1
CSGKRDGSYNEQFF
TGCAGTGGCAAACGAGACGGCTCCTACAATGAGCAGTTCTTC
>many|TRBJ2-5|TRBD1|TRBV18
CASSRTGEETQYF
TGTGCCAGCAGCCGTACAGGGGAGGAGACCCAGTACTTC
>many|TRBJ2-1|NA|TRBV28
CASRTPVGVSYNEQFF
TGTGCCAGCAGGACCCCAGTTGGGGTTTCTTACAATGAGCAGTTCTTC
>many|TRBJ2-5|NA|TRBV18
CASSPEGRLGTQYF
TGTGCCAGCTCACCGGAGGGACGGCTCGGGACCCAGTACTTC
>many|TRBJ1-5|NA|TRBV7-8
CASSPPRQDNQPQHF
TGTGCCAGCAGCCCACCCCGCCAAGACAATCAGCCCCAGCATTTT
>many|TRBJ2-7|TRBD1|TRBV20-1
CSAEDRGAYEQYF
TGCAGTGCCGAGGACAGGGGGGCCTACGAGCAGTACTTC